This TCR beta chain was identified during a study of early T cells in non-severe SARS-CoV-2 infection. Study-level information: Unsorted whole blood bulk RNA was sequenced, with unpaired chains.

Germline values: CDR1 SQVTM, CDR2 ANQGSEA. V was trimmed by 1 base and J by 8 bases, leaving 8 bases between them. The CDR3 contains 12 residues. Overall study findings and caveats: In VDJdb matching, anti-spike CD8 responses were favored while private and CD4 specificities went missing.

The TCR library protocol was used to attach unique molecular identifiers. These identifiers were attached to individual cDNA molecules. TCRdb recomputed calls from the 5' RACE reads with MiXCR, one row per CDR3 protein. The sample lists 30,000 to 40,000 distinct CDR3 sequences, 5% to 6% occurring once. This clonotype was detected ten times or more. Its antigen remains unknown. This chain joins TRBV29-1 and TRBJ1-4; D gene uncertain. The sequence derives from an adult who was a healthcare worker with PCR-confirmed SARS-CoV-2 infection or an uninfected control (not recorded which). Sequenced: whole blood. For the CDR3, the DNA is TGCAGCGTTGAAGTGGCACGGGAAAAACTGTTTTTT. Translation gives CSVEVAREKLFF.